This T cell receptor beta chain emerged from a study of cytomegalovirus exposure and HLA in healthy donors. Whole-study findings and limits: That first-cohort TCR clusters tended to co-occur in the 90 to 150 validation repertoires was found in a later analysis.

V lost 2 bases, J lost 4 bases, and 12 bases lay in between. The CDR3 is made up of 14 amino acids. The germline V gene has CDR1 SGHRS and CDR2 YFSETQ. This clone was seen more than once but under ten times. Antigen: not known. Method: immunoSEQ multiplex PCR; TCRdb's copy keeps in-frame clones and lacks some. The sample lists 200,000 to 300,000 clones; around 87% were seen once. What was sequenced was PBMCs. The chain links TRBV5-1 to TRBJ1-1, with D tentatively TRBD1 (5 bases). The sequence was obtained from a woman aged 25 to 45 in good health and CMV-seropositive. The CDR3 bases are TGCGCCAGCAGCTTTACGGGACTCGGCACTGAAGCTTTCTTT. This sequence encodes CASSFTGLGTEAFF.